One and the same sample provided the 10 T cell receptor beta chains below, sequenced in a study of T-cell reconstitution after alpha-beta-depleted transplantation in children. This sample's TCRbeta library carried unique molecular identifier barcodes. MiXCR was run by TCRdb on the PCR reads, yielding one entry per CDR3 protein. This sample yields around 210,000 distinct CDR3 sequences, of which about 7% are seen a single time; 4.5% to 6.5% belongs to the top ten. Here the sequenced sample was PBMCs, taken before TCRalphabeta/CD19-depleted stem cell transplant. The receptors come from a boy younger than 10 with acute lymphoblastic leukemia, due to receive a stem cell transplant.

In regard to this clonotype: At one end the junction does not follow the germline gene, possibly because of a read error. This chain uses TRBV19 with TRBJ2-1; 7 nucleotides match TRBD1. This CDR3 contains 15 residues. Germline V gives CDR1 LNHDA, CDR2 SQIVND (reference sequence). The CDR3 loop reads CASSLDRELWNEQFF. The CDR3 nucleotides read TGTGCCAGTAGTTTAGACAGGGAACTTTGGAATGAGCAGTTCTTC.

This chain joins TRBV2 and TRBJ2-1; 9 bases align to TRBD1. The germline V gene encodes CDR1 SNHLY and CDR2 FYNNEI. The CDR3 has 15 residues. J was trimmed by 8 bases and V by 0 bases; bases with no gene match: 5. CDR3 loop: CASSEALGTGHEQFF. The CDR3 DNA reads TGTGCCAGCAGTGAAGCGCTAGGGACAGGGCATGAGCAGTTCTTC.

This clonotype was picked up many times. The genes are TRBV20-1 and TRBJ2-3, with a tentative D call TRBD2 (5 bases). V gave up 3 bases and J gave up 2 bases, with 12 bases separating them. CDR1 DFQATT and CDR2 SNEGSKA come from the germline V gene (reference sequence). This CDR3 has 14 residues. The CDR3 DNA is TGCAGTGCTAGGAGCGGAATAGCCACAGATACGCAGTATTTT. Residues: CSARSGIATDTQYF.

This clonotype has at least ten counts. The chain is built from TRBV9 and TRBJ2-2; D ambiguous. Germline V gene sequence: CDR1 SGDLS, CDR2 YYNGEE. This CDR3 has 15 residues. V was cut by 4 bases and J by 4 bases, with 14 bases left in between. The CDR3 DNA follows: TGTGCCAGCAGCCCCAATATTCGGGTCACCGGGGAGCTGTTTTTT. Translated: CASSPNIRVTGELFF.

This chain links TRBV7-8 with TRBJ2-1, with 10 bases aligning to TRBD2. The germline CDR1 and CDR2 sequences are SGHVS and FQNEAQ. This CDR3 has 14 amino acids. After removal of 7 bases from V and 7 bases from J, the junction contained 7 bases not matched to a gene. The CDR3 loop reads CASKRGLARNEQFF. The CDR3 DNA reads TGTGCCAGCAAGAGGGGACTAGCGAGAAATGAGCAGTTCTTC.

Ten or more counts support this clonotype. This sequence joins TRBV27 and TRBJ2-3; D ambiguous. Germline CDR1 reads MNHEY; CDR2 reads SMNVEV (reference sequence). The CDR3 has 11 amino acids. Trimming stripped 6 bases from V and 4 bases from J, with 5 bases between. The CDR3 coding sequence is TGTGCCAGCAGGATAGCAGATACGCAGTATTTT. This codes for CASRIADTQYF.

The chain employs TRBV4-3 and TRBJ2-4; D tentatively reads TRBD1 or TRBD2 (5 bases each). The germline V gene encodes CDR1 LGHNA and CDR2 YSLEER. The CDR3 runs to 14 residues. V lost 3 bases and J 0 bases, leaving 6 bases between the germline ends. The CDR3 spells CASSQGVAKNIQYF. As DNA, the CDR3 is TGCGCCAGCAGCCAGGGGGTAGCCAAAAACATTCAGTACTTC.

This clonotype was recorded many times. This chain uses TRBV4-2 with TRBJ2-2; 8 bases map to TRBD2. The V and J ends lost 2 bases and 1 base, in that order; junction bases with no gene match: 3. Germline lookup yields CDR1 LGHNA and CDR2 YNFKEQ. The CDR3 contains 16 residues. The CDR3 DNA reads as TGTGCCAGCAGCCAAAGGCTAGCGGGGAACACCGGGGAGCTGTTTTTT. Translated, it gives CASSQRLAGNTGELFF.

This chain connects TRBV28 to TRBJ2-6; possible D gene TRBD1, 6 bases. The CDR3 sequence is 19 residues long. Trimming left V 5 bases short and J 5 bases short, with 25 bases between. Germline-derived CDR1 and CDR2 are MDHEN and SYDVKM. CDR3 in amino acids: CASSLQLGQSLTRANVLTF. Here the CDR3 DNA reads TGTGCCAGCAGTCTACAGCTGGGACAAAGCTTAACAAGGGCCAACGTCCTGACTTTC.

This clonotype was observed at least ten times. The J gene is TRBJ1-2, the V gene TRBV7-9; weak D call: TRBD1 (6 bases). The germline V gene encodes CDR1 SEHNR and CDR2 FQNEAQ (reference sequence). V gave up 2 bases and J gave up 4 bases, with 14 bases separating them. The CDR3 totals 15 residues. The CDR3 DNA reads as TGTGCCAGCAGCTTAAAGGCCGAACAGGGCTATGGCTACACCTTC. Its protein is CASSLKAEQGYGYTF.